This TCR beta chain was sequenced during a study of cytomegalovirus exposure and HLA in healthy donors. With V trimmed by 2 bases and J by 3 bases, 12 bases remained unmatched. This CDR3 is 17 amino acids long. Germline CDR1 and CDR2: LNHDA and SQIVND (reference sequence). Primers for the PCR totalled 60 Vbeta and 13 Jbeta. The table came from immunoSEQ multiplex PCR; TCRdb's copy has only in-frame clones and leaves some out. The sample lists fewer than 150,000 clones, around 77% seen once, with around 2% in the top ten. The chain joins TRBV19 to TRBJ2-7, with 8 bases that match TRBD1. This sequence was found in a man under 40 in good health and CMV-seronegative. Source material: PBMCs. The CDR3, as DNA: TGTGCCAGTAGTATAAGTCATCGCGGGACAGGTAACTACGAGCAGTACTTC. This encodes CASSISHRGTGNYEQYF.